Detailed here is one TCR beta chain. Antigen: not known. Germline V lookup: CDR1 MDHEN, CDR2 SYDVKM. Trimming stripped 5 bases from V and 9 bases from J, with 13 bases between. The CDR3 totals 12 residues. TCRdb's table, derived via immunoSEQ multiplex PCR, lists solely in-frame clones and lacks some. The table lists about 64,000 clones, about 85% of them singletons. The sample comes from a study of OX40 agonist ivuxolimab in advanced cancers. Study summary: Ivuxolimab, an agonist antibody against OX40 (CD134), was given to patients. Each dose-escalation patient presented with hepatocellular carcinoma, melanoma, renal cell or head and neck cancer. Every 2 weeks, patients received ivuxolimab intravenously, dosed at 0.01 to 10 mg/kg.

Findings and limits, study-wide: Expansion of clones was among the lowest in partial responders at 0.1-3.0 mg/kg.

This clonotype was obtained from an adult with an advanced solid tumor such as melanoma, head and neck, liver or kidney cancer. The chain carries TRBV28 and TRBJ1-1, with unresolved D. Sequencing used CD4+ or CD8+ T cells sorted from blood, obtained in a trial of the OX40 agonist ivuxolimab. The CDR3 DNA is TGTGCCAGCAGTCCGGGAAACTTAAAAGCTTTCTTT. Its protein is CASSPGNLKAFF.